This TCR beta chain came from a study of OX40 agonist ivuxolimab in advanced cancers. About the study: Patients treated during dose escalation were battling hepatocellular carcinoma, melanoma, renal cell or head and neck cancer. At 65% to 85% male, the cohort had a mean age of approximately 60 years, ranging from about 20 to 79.

CDR3 length: 13 amino acids. The germline V and J ends were trimmed by 7 bases and 8 bases, with 14 bases remaining between them. Germline loops: CDR1 MDHEN, CDR2 SYDVKM. Method: immunoSEQ multiplex PCR; TCRdb's copy keeps in-frame clones and lacks some. The sample has around 38,000 clones; nearly 85% are singletons. Source: CD4+ or CD8+ T cells sorted from blood, taken in a trial of the OX40 agonist ivuxolimab. The sequence came from an adult with an advanced solid tumor such as melanoma, head and neck, liver or kidney cancer. The V call is TRBV28, the J call TRBJ1-4, with D possibly matching TRBD1 (6 bases). The CDR3 sequence: CASMVRGKEKLFF. The CDR3 DNA is TGTGCCAGCATGGTAAGGGGGAAGGAAAAACTGTTTTTT.